This T cell receptor (beta chain) was obtained from a study of identical twins. Study observations and caveats: Findings came from cross-sectional statistics, without long-term follow-up of donors. Memory repertoires showed no such pattern, whereas abundant cord blood beta clonotypes carried fewer insertions.

TCRdb called the 5' RACE reads again in MiXCR, with one record for every CDR3 protein. This sample has some 590,000 distinct CDR3 sequences, with roughly 9.9% found just once. Per the germline V gene, CDR1 is SGHRS and CDR2 is YFSETQ. CDR3 length: 14 residues. V lost 0 bases and J lost 9; bases outside the gene matches: 5. This clonotype was recorded at least ten times. The target antigen is unknown. The same data also went into a second study, on yellow fever vaccine responses in identical twins.

This clonotype was obtained from a woman between 18 and 29 years old in good health. The V call is TRBV5-1, the J call TRBJ2-1; TRBD1 aligns across 8 bases. Sequencing was performed on PBMCs. This CDR3 reads CASSLVGTGGEQFF. The CDR3 coding sequence is TGCGCCAGCAGCTTGGTCGGGACAGGTGGTGAGCAGTTCTTC. The whole variable domain, remainder taken from reference TRBV5-1 and TRBJ2-1, is KAGVTQTPRYLIKTRGQQVTLSCSPISGHRSVSWYQQTPGQGLQFLFEYFSETQRNKGNFPGRFSGRQFSNSRSEMNVSTLELGDSALYLCASSLVGTGGEQFFGPGTRLTVL.